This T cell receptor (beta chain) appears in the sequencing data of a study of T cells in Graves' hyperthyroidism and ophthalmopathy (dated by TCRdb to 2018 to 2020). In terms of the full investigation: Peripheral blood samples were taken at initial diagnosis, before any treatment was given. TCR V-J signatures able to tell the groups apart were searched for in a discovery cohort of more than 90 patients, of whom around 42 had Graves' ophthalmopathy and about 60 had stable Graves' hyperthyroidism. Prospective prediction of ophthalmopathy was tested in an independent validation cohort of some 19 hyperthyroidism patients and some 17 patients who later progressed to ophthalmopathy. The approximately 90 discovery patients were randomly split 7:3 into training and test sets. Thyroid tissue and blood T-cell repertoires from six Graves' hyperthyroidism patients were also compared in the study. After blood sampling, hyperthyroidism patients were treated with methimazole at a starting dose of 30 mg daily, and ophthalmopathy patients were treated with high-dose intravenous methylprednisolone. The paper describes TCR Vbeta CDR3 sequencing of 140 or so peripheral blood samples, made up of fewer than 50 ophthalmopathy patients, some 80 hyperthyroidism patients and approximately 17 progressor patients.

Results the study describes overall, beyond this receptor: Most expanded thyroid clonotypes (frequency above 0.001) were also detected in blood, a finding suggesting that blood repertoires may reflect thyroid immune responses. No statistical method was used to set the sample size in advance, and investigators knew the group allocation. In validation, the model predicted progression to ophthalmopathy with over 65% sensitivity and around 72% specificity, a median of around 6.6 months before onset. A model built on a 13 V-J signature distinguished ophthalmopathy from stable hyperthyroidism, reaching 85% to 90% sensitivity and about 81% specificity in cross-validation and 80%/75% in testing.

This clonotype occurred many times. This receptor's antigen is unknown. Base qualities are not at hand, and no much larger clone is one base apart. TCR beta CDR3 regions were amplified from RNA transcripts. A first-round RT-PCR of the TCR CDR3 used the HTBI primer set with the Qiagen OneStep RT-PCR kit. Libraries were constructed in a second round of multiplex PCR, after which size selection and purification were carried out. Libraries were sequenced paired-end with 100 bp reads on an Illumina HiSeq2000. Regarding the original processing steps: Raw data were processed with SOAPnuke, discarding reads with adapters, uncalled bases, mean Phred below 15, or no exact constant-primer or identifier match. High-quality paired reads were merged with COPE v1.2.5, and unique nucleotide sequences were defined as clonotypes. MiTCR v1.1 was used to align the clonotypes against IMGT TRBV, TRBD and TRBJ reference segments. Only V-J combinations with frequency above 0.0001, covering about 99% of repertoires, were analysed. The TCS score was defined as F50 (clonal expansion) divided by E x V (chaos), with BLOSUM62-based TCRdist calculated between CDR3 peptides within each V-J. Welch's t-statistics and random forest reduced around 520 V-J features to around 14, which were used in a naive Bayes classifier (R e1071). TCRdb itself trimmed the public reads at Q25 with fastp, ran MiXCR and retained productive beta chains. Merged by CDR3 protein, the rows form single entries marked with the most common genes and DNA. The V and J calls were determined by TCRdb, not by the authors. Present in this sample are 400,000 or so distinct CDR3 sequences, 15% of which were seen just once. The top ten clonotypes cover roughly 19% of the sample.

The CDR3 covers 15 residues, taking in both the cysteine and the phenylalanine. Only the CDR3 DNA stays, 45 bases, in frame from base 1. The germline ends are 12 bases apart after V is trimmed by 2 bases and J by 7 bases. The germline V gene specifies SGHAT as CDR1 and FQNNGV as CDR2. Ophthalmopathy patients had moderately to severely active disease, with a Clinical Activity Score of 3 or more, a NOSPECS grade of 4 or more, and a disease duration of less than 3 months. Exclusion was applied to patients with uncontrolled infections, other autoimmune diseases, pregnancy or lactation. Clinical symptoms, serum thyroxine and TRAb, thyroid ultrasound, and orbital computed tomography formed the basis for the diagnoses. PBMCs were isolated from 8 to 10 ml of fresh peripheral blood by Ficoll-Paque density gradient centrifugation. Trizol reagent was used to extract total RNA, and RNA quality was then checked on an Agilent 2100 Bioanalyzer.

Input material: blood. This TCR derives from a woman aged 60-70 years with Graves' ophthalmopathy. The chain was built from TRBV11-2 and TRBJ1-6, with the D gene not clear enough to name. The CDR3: CASSLRIQRNSPLHF. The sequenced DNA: TGTGCCAGCAGCTTAAGGATCCAGAGGAATTCACCCCTCCACTTT.